This T cell receptor (beta chain) originates from a study of CD8 T cells in ankylosing spondylitis. CDR1 is SGDLS and CDR2 is YYNGEE in the germline V gene. The CDR3 has 15 residues. Unmatched junction bases numbered 7, after V lost 0 bases and J lost 9 bases. Each CDR3 protein gets one entry after TCRdb re-called the 5' RACE reads with MiXCR. Here the sample spans around 890,000 distinct CDR3 sequences, about 12% being singletons. In this sample, this clonotype turned up a few times. What it recognizes is unknown. Overall study results and limits: Characteristic, it appeared, of ankylosing spondylitis blood was a TCR beta motif of several highly homologous variants. In the blood and synovial fluid of reactive arthritis, some motif variants had been previously reported.

The chain couples TRBV9 to TRBJ2-1, with 9 bases matching TRBD2. This TCR was sampled from a male donor with ankylosing spondylitis. The sequenced sample consisted of blood, either unsorted or a sorted T cell fraction (not recorded which). The CDR3 here is CASSVEAGGFPEQFF. DNA for the CDR3: TGTGCCAGCAGCGTAGAGGCGGGAGGGTTTCCTGAGCAGTTCTTC. The whole variable domain, filled in from reference TRBV9 and TRBJ2-1, reads DSGVTQTPKHLITATGQRVTLRCSPRSGDLSVYWYQQSLDQGLQFLIQYYNGEERAKGNILERFSAQQFPDLHSELNLSSLELGDSALYFCASSVEAGGFPEQFFGPGTRLTVL.